This T cell receptor (beta chain) was captured in a study of cytomegalovirus exposure and HLA in healthy donors. PCR employed 60 Vbeta and 13 Jbeta primers. Sequencing was performed with immunoSEQ multiplex PCR; in TCRdb, only in-frame clones are kept and a portion is missing. The sample contains about 160,000 clones, under 85% of which appear only once. The ends were cut back, 5 bases at V and 6 bases at J, with 6 bases in the middle. In germline, CDR1 is SNHLY, CDR2 FYNNEI. The CDR3 consists of 11 residues. V and J are TRBV2 and TRBJ2-3; D remains unclear. Sequences were obtained from PBMCs. The clonotype comes from a man aged 50 to 60 in good health and CMV-seropositive. The CDR3: CASSYKDTQYF. CDR3 DNA sequence: TGTGCCAGCAGTTACAAGGATACGCAGTATTTT.